The entry below gives a single T cell receptor beta chain sequence along with its context. Cohorts were determined from participant-reported clinical history. Resolution of symptoms, clearance, or two negative PCRs was present in recovered Cohort 3 donors. The CDR3 has 13 amino acids. V lost 4 bases, J lost 5 bases, and 5 bases stayed unmatched. Per the germline V gene, CDR1 is LNHDA and CDR2 is SQIVND (reference sequence). The repertoire was sequenced with immunoSEQ multiplex PCR; TCRdb's copy has only in-frame clones and lacks some. This sample has about 180,000 clones, with roughly 88% found just once. This record belongs to a study of blood T cell repertoires in COVID-19.

The clonotype was recovered from a woman aged 18-29 years who had recovered from COVID-19. J is TRBJ2-7 and V is TRBV19, with TRBD1 identical over 7 bases. Sample: PBMCs or T cells enriched from blood (not recorded which). The CDR3 loop is CASSRQGKDEQYF. The CDR3 nucleotides read TGTGCCAGTAGTAGACAGGGCAAAGACGAGCAGTACTTC.